This T cell receptor (beta chain) was identified in a study of neurological immune-mediated disorders (dated by TCRdb to about 2019). Study-level background: Peripheral blood TCR-beta repertoires from HTLV-I-associated myelopathy (HAM/TSP) patients, multiple sclerosis patients and healthy controls were compared by UMI-based sequencing. Alongside PBMC samples, the set of approximately 100 TCR-beta libraries contained longitudinal samples, technical triplicates, and paired CD4+ and CD8+ T-cell subsets that had been sorted. Of the roughly 71 subjects in the cohort, about 15 were HAM/TSP patients, approximately 35 were multiple sclerosis patients, and some 20 were healthy controls.

Blood bank volunteers in Maryland, USA served as the healthy controls. For unsorted PBMC libraries, 2 million PBMCs were used after storage in RNAlater at -80 degrees C until RNA extraction. PBMCs were separated from peripheral blood using Ficoll-Hypaque density gradient centrifugation and then cryopreserved in liquid nitrogen. V sheds 1 base and J sheds 2 bases, leaving 12 bases between their ends. The CDR3 covers 15 residues, taking in both the cysteine and the phenylalanine. The read is trimmed to its CDR3 DNA, 45 bases read in frame from base 1. To synthesize cDNA, template-switch 5'RACE was performed with a primer carrying a 10-nucleotide random unique molecular identifier so that each TCR transcript was tagged. Over 200 million TCR-beta sequences, covering 15-18 subjects, were produced in each sequencing run. Total RNA was extracted with the RNeasy kit. TCR-beta VDJ regions were amplified with primers for the TCR constant region and the 5'RACE anchor, using the KAPA Real-time Library Amplification kit. Sample indexes and Illumina adaptors were added in a first PCR, after which library yield was increased in a second PCR. After purification with Ampure beads, the TCR product of roughly 650 bp was size-selected on a 2% E-gel SizeSelection system. Before pooling, libraries had their quality checked on a Bioanalyzer, their concentration measured with Qubit, and their quantity determined with the Kapa Library Quantification kit. Libraries were sequenced paired-end 2 x 150 bp on an Illumina HiSeq 2500. To increase sequence diversity, roughly 24-32% phiX was spiked into each library pool. The paper's data handling went like this. The quality-filtered reads were processed with the UMI-based MiGEC pipeline, whose error correction step removed more than 80% of the raw TCR sequences. VDJ genes were aligned to IMGT germline references, and clonotypes were defined by unique CDR3 amino acid sequence plus V-J genes. Clonal expansion, Shannon diversity, and CDR3 relatedness (CalcPairwiseDistances, ClusterSamples) were evaluated with VDJtools, and phylogenetic trees were built with CLCbio workbench. Clones with at least 8 unique UMIs were defined as expanded, with this threshold being based on coefficient-of-variation modelling across technical triplicates. The public sequencing data were trimmed at Q25 with fastp and processed into clonotypes with MiXCR by TCRdb, which kept only in-frame beta chains. One record per CDR3 amino acid sequence lists the most common genes and DNA. Here the V and J calls rest on TCRdb's processing, not on the authors' analysis. A total of around 80,000 distinct CDR3 sequences appear in this sample, 10% of them only once. Of the sample, around 2% is held by the ten largest clones.

Paper-wide results and their limitations: TCR clonal expansion was highest in HAM/TSP patients and lowest in MS patients, with MS patients falling below even healthy controls. Expanded clones from different subjects shared no identical CDR3 amino acid sequences, which suggests that TCR-beta repertoires were private in all groups.

Many counts were recorded for this clonotype. Its target antigen remains unknown. No quality values exist for individual bases; no much larger clone is one base distant. The specimen was PBMCs. The chain joins TRBV12-3 or TRBV12-4 to TRBJ2-7; 6 matching bases give a weak D call of TRBD1. The receptor was isolated from a man aged 40-49 years in good health. DNA sequence: TGTGCCAGCAGTTTAGGAGGACAGCTAGCCTACGAGCAGTACTTC. It specifies CASSLGGQLAYEQYF.